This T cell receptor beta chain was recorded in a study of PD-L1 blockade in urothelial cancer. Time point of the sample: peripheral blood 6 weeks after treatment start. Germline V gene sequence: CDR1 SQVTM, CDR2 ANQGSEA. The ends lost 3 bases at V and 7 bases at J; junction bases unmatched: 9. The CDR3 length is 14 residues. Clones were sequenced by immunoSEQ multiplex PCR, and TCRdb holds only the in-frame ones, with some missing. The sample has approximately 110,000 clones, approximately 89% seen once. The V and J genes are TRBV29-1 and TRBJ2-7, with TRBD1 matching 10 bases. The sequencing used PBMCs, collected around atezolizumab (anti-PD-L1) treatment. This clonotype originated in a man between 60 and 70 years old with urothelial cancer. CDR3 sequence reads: CSVEGWTGGKEQYF. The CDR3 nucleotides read TGCAGCGTTGAGGGATGGACAGGGGGAAAAGAGCAGTACTTC.